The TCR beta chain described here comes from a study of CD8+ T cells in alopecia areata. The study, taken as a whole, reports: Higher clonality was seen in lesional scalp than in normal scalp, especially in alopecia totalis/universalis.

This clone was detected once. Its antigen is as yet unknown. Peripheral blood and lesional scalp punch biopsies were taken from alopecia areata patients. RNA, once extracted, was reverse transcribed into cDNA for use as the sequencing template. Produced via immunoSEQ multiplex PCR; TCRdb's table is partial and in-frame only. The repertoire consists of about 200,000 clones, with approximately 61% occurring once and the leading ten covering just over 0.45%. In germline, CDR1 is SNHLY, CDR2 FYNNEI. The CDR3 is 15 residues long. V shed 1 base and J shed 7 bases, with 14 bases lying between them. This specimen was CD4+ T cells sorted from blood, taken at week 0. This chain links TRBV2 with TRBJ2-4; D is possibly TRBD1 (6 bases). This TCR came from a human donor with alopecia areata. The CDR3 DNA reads TGTGCCAGCAGTGAAGGGCCAGGCAGGGGTAACATTCAGTACTTC. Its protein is CASSEGPGRGNIQYF.